This section outlines one T cell receptor beta chain sequence together with its context. The V and J ends lost 6 bases and 4 bases respectively, with 22 bases between them. From germline, CDR1 is PRHDT and CDR2 FYEKMQ (reference sequence). The CDR3 consists of 17 residues. Combining iRepertoire HTBI primers with Arm-PCR of CDR3 regions, the authors built TCR beta libraries. TCRdb redid the calling of the multiplex PCR reads with MiXCR, one entry per CDR3 protein. The repertoire holds about 560,000 distinct CDR3 sequences, 15% to 20% seen once, with 12% in the top ten. As to time point: newly diagnosed GD, antithyroid drugs for less than 3 months. TCR sequences were obtained from RNA taken from PBMCs. The source of the sample is a study of regulatory T cells in long-lasting Graves disease. The data were also submitted as part of a second study, on T cells in Graves' hyperthyroidism and ophthalmopathy. That report notes: Ophthalmopathy, which appeared later, was predicted by the model a median about 5.9 months before onset.

Sequenced material: peripheral blood mononuclear cells (PBMCs), taken at new diagnosis, from a patient treated with antithyroid drugs. The sequence was obtained from a man younger than 35 with Graves disease. The chain links TRBV13 to TRBJ2-1; D gene unclear. This CDR3 reads CASSSQTTDEPYNEQFF. The CDR3 DNA reads TGTGCCAGCAGTTCCCAAACGACGGACGAACCTTACAATGAGCAGTTCTTC.